These T cell receptor beta chains were read from a single sample in a study of OX40 agonist ivuxolimab in advanced cancers. Sequenced by immunoSEQ multiplex PCR; TCRdb stores in-frame clones only, minus some. The sample consists of about 96,000 clones, 90% of them appearing once. This specimen was CD4+ or CD8+ T cells sorted from blood, taken in a trial of the OX40 agonist ivuxolimab. The receptor source for this set is an adult with an advanced solid tumor such as melanoma, head and neck, liver or kidney cancer. The CDR3 runs from the conserved cysteine through the conserved F or W. D genes are given only for firm matches. Rows may omit the clone size; those that give it use once, few, many or a size class.

TRBV6-5	.	TRBD2	TRBJ2-7	TGTGCCAGCAGTCGTGGGACTAGCTCGTCCGAGCAGTACTTC	CASSRGTSSSEQYF
TRBV11-3	once	.	TRBJ1-1	TGTGCCAGCAGCCCCCGTCCGGGCGGAGGGGCTGAAGCTTTCTTT	CASSPRPGGGAEAFF
TRBV9	.	TRBD1	TRBJ1-4	TGTGCCAGCAGCGTGGGGACAGCGCCTGAACAACTGTTTTTT	CASSVGTAPEQLFF
TRBV5-1	.	.	TRBJ1-1	TGCGCCAGCAGCTTGGCCGGCAGGAGTTCTCTGAACACTGAAGCTTTCTTT	CASSLAGRSSLNTEAFF
TRBV14	.	.	TRBJ2-1	TGTGCCAGCAGCCCCAGACTCGGCTCCTACAATGAGCAGTTCTTC	CASSPRLGSYNEQFF
TRBV19	.	.	TRBJ2-3	TGTGCCAGTAGTATGGCCAGGTTCAGAGGCAGTGATACGCAGTATTTT	CASSMARFRGSDTQYF
TRBV30	.	TRBD1	TRBJ1-5	TGTGCCTGGAGTGGACAGGGGGGATACAATCAGCCCCAGCATTTT	CAWSGQGGYNQPQHF
TRBV7-3	.	TRBD2	TRBJ2-5	TGTGCCAGCAGCTTCCTGGGTAGCGGGAGCCCCCAAGAGACCCAGTACTTC	CASSFLGSGSPQETQYF
TRBV12-5	.	.	TRBJ2-7	TGTGCTAGTGGCCCTAGCTCCTACGAGCAGTACTTC	CASGPSSYEQYF
TRBV4-2	.	.	TRBJ1-3	TGTGCCAGCAGCCAAGATATCCAGGCCCTCAGTGGGGAAAACACCATATATTTT	CASSQDIQALSGENTIYF
TRBV27	.	.	TRBJ2-1	TGTGCCAGCAGTTCTCAGGGAGTGGGCTACAATGAGCAGTTCTTC	CASSSQGVGYNEQFF
TRBV4-2	.	TRBD2	TRBJ2-1	TGTGCCAGCAGCAGTAGCGGGAGGGACGCAGGTGAGCAGTTCTTC	CASSSSGRDAGEQFF
TRBV16	.	TRBD1	TRBJ1-1	TGTGCCAGCAGCCAAGCCACAGGGGACACTGAAGCTTTCTTT	CASSQATGDTEAFF
TRBV5-1	.	TRBD2	TRBJ2-7	TGCGCCAGCAGCTCTCAATCGGGACTAGCGGGGAACTCCTACGAGCAGTACTTC	CASSSQSGLAGNSYEQYF
TRBV6-1	.	.	TRBJ2-3	TGTGCCAGCATGCATCGGAGCACAGATACGCAGTATTTT	CASMHRSTDTQYF
TRBV5-1	.	TRBD1	TRBJ2-7	TGCGCCAGCAAGGTAGGGACAGTCGACTACGAGCAGTACTTC	CASKVGTVDYEQYF
TRBV4-2	.	TRBD2	TRBJ2-7	TGTGCCAGCAGCCAAGGGGGCGGGAGGGGCTCCTACGAGCAGTACTTC	CASSQGGGRGSYEQYF
TRBV6-1	once	TRBD1	TRBJ2-7	TGTGCCAGCAGACCCACAGGGGTGAAAGGCTACGAGCAGTACTTC	CASRPTGVKGYEQYF
TRBV5-5	.	TRBD1	TRBJ2-7	TGTGCCAGCAGACACGGACAGGGGATAGGCTCGTCCTACGAGCAGTACTTC	CASRHGQGIGSSYEQYF
TRBV6-6	.	TRBD2	TRBJ2-7	TGTGCCAGCAGCGAGGCGGGGGACTACGAGCAGTACTTC	CASSEAGDYEQYF
TRBV27	.	.	TRBJ2-7	TGTGCCAGCAGTTCCCGGACTAACACCTACGAGCAGTACTTC	CASSSRTNTYEQYF
TRBV6-1	.	.	TRBJ1-3	TGTGCCAGCAGTGAAGTCCAAGGTACCGGGAACACCATATATTTT	CASSEVQGTGNTIYF
TRBV7-2	.	TRBD1	TRBJ2-7	TGTGCCAGCAGCCCGGACAGGGGACCCTACGAGCAGTACTTC	CASSPDRGPYEQYF
TRBV25-1	.	.	TRBJ1-4	TGTGCCAGCAGTGTACAGGTCCCAACTAATGAAAAACTGTTTTTT	CASSVQVPTNEKLFF
TRBV2	.	.	TRBJ1-5	TGTGCCAGCAGGCCTAGGGAGGGCAATCAGCCCCAGCATTTT	CASRPREGNQPQHF